These 16 T cell receptor beta chains came from one sample sequenced in a study of blood T cell repertoires in COVID-19. Libraries were prepared by immunoSEQ multiplex PCR; TCRdb keeps only in-frame clonotypes and omits some of them. The sample includes 300,000 to 500,000 clones, 88% of them seen just once. The specimen sequenced was PBMCs or T cells enriched from blood (not recorded which). These receptors were collected from a woman aged 30 to 39 with acute COVID-19.

The V gene is TRBV5-1, the J gene TRBJ2-2; no clear D. The CDR3 runs to 11 residues. Germline values: CDR1 SGHRS, CDR2 YFSETQ. The germline V and J ends were trimmed by 2 bases and 8 bases, with 4 bases remaining between them. The CDR3 is CASSFSGELFF. The DNA of the CDR3 is TGCGCCAGCAGCTTTTCAGGGGAGCTGTTTTTT.

The chain carries TRBV27 and TRBJ1-2; a weak D match, TRBD1 (6 bases). CDR3 length: 16 residues. V was shortened by 6 bases and J by 4 bases, with 21 bases between the two germline ends. The germline V gene has CDR1 MNHEY and CDR2 SMNVEV (reference sequence). The CDR3 DNA sequence: TGTGCCAGCAGCCAACTGACAGGTAATCGTGTCTATGGCTACACCTTC. Protein sequence: CASSQLTGNRVYGYTF.

This clone was observed a single time. The genes are TRBV21-1 and TRBJ2-3; TRBD1 was called by the table and not checked on the DNA. TRBV21-1 is assigned pseudogene status. This CDR3 comprises 19 residues. CDR3 protein: CASSNLGQGVSSSTDTQYF. The CDR3, as DNA: TGTGCCAGCAGCAACCTAGGTCAGGGTGTCTCATCTAGCACAGATACGCAGTATTTT.

This chain uses TRBV24-1 with TRBJ2-3; D remains ambiguous. CDR3 length: 13 residues. Per the germline V gene, CDR1 is KGHDR and CDR2 is SFDVKD. V was trimmed by 7 bases and J by 0 bases, leaving 7 bases between them. CDR3 loop: CATSQASTDTQYF. CDR3 nucleotide sequence: TGTGCCACCAGCCAAGCTAGCACAGATACGCAGTATTTT.

The chain couples TRBV6-5 to TRBJ1-1, with 8 bases matching TRBD1. Germline loops: CDR1 MNHEY, CDR2 SVGAGI. This CDR3 has 15 amino acids. J was trimmed by 5 bases and V by 7 bases; bases with no gene match: 12. DNA for the CDR3: TGTGCCAGCACCACCCCCGGGACAGGTGGGACTGAAGCTTTCTTT. Its protein product is CASTTPGTGGTEAFF.

The chain employs TRBV10-1 and TRBJ1-4; D may be TRBD1 (5 bases). The CDR3 covers 14 residues. V was pared by 3 bases and J by 8 bases, with 13 bases between. Looked up from germline, CDR1 is WNHNN and CDR2 is SYGVQD (reference sequence). The CDR3 here is CASSESGSGEKLFF. As DNA, the CDR3 is TGCGCCAGCAGTGAATCCGGGTCAGGGGAAAAACTGTTTTTT.

This chain links TRBV6-1 with TRBJ2-2; 7 bases are shared with TRBD2. The length of the CDR3 is 16 residues. CDR1 and CDR2 (germline): MNHNS, SASEGT. V was pared by 3 bases and J by 0 bases, with 4 bases of the junction left unmatched. In DNA, the CDR3 is TGTGCCAGCAGTGATAGTGGACTAGCGAACACCGGGGAGCTGTTTTTT. Translation gives CASSDSGLANTGELFF.

This chain links TRBV6-6 with TRBJ1-3; TRBD1 is a possible D gene (6 bases). Trimming cost V 5 bases and J 0 bases, with 17 bases left between them. The CDR3 runs to 17 residues. The germline gives CDR1 MNHNY, CDR2 SVGAGI (reference sequence). CDR3 nucleotide sequence: TGTGCCAGCAGTCCCTGGGGGGGACAAAGCTCTGGAAACACCATATATTTT. Its protein product is CASSPWGGQSSGNTIYF.

The chain uses TRBV7-6 and TRBJ1-3; D gene uncertain. Germline CDR1 is SGHVS and CDR2 is FNYEAQ. The germline V and J ends were trimmed by 5 bases and 1 base, with 24 bases remaining between them. The CDR3 contains 19 residues. The CDR3 DNA reads as TGTGCCAGCAGCCCGCTCCCGCGTGGTCCGGGCGGGTCTGGAAACACCATATATTTT. It yields the protein CASSPLPRGPGGSGNTIYF.

This chain links TRBV6-2 or TRBV6-3 with TRBJ2-5, with 8 bases identical to TRBD2. The CDR3 sequence is 15 residues long. V was pared by 2 bases and J by 0 bases, with 2 bases of the junction left unmatched. The germline V gene encodes CDR1 MNHEY and CDR2 SVGEGT. Here the CDR3 reads CASSYGGGNQETQYF. The CDR3 nucleotides are TGTGCCAGCAGTTACGGCGGGGGGAACCAAGAGACCCAGTACTTC.

This chain links TRBV7-2 with TRBJ2-1, with 10 bases matching TRBD1. The junction had 4 bases not matched to a gene; V was cut back by 1 base and J by 7 bases. Germline assignment: CDR1 SGHTA and CDR2 FQGNSA. The CDR3 has 15 residues. The CDR3 here is CASSLGTGGTNEQFF. The DNA for the CDR3 is TGTGCCAGCAGCTTAGGGACAGGGGGAACAAATGAGCAGTTCTTC.

The chain links TRBV5-4 to TRBJ2-3, with 11 bases matching TRBD2. This CDR3 spans 16 amino acids. Germline V gene sequence: CDR1 SGHNT, CDR2 YYREEE (reference sequence). V lost 4 bases and J lost 0; bases outside the gene matches: 4. CDR3 DNA: TGTGCCAGCAGCCCGGGACTAGCGGATAGCACAGATACGCAGTATTTT. This encodes CASSPGLADSTDTQYF.

The chain recombines TRBV4-3 with TRBJ2-1, with 7 bases matching TRBD2. This CDR3 contains 16 residues. Germline V CDR1 and CDR2: LGHNA, YSLEER. V shed 2 bases and J 2 bases; nucleotides not matched to a gene: 6. The CDR3 loop reads CASSQSQAGTYNEQFF. CDR3 nucleotide sequence: TGCGCCAGCAGCCAATCCCAAGCGGGGACCTACAATGAGCAGTTCTTC.

The chain is built from TRBV7-6 and TRBJ2-1; D is unresolved. V shed 3 bases and J shed 3 bases, with 6 bases lying between them. The CDR3 is made up of 13 amino acids. From germline, CDR1 is SGHVS and CDR2 FNYEAQ. This CDR3 is CASSFYNYNEQFF. CDR3 DNA: TGTGCCAGCAGCTTTTACAACTACAATGAGCAGTTCTTC. Full variable domain (rest looked up from reference TRBV7-6 and TRBJ2-1): GAGVSQSPRYKVTKRGQDVALRCDPISGHVSLYWYRQALGQGPEFLTYFNYEAQQDKSGLPNDRFSAERPEGSISTLTIQRTEQRDSAMYRCASSFYNYNEQFFGPGTRLTVL.

CDR3 DNA sequence: TGTGCCAGCAGTTACGCCACAGGGTCCGGAAACACCATATATTTT. Translation: CASSYATGSGNTIYF. This sequence joins TRBV6-5 and TRBJ1-3; TRBD1 might be the D (6 bases). This CDR3 is built from 15 residues. Trimming removed 2 bases at V and 4 bases at J, with 12 bases between. Germline loops: CDR1 MNHEY, CDR2 SVGAGI.

The J gene is TRBJ2-5, the V gene TRBV2, with a possible D match to TRBD1 (7 bases). V gave up 7 bases and J gave up 5 bases, with 11 bases separating them. Germline V gene sequence: CDR1 SNHLY, CDR2 FYNNEI. CDR3 length: 12 amino acids. The CDR3 nucleotides read TGTGCCAGCAAACCAGGGGGGGAGACCCAGTACTTC. It encodes CASKPGGETQYF.